This T cell receptor beta chain was profiled in a study of cytomegalovirus exposure and HLA in healthy donors. Study in general: Of all 400 or so donors who were genotyped, 81% belonged to the Caucasian-associated ancestry cluster. The study, taken as a whole, reports: Whilst most TCR sequences proved rare, a subset of public TCRs occurred across many donors. V- and J-gene trimming in TCR beta was tied to a missense DCLRE1C variant by an analysis performed later.

This clone was counted only a few times. Its antigen is undetermined. From germline, CDR1 is SGHDT and CDR2 YYEEEE. V was shortened by 3 bases and J by 2 bases, with 17 bases between the two germline ends. The CDR3 sequence is 16 residues long. This cohort consisted of healthy bone marrow donors. The PCR contained 60 Vbeta and 13 Jbeta primers. Sequencing was performed with immunoSEQ multiplex PCR; in TCRdb, only in-frame clones are kept and a portion is missing. The sample records some 190,000 clones, 82% being singletons. The specimen sequenced was PBMCs. The chain has TRBV5-6 and TRBJ1-1; perhaps TRBD1 as D (6 bases). This TCR was sampled from a middle-aged man in good health and CMV-seronegative. CDR3 in amino acids: CASSWGGRSFNTEAFF. The CDR3 DNA reads TGTGCCAGCAGCTGGGGGGGGCGGTCTTTCAACACTGAAGCTTTCTTT.